Listed below are T cell receptor beta chains from one sample, sequenced in a study of T cells in Graves' hyperthyroidism and ophthalmopathy. TCRdb analysed the multiplex PCR reads with MiXCR anew, one entry per CDR3 protein. This table has 400,000 to 500,000 distinct CDR3 sequences, roughly 13% appearing once. The sample comprised blood. The receptors were gathered from a woman in her late teens or twenties with Graves' hyperthyroidism. The CDR3 runs from the conserved cysteine through the conserved F or W. A D gene is named only where the DNA matches it firmly. Clone size is given for some rows only: seen once, a few or many times, or a class if the clone is expanded.

V	J	D	size	CDR3	DNA
TRBV7-3	TRBJ2-5	NA	many	CASSRTGPAETQYF	TGTGCCAGCAGCCGAACTGGACCGGCAGAGACCCAGTACTTC
TRBV5-1	TRBJ2-2	NA	NA	CASSLDGRNTGELFF	TGCGCCAGCAGCTTGGACGGGAGGAACACCGGGGAGCTGTTTTTT
TRBV5-6	TRBJ2-1	TRBD2	NA	CASSAYSGRVYNEQFF	TGTGCCAGCAGCGCCTATAGCGGGAGAGTCTACAATGAGCAGTTCTTC
TRBV28	TRBJ1-5	NA	many	CASSLKGGGQPQHF	TGTGCCAGCAGTTTAAAAGGGGGTGGTCAGCCCCAGCATTTT
TRBV28	TRBJ1-3	NA	many	CASRTHDSGNTIYF	TGTGCCAGCAGAACACACGACTCTGGAAACACCATATATTTT
TRBV6-1	TRBJ1-4	TRBD1	few	CASSVGQDYEKLFF	TGTGCCAGCAGTGTAGGACAGGACTATGAAAAACTGTTTTTT
TRBV28	TRBJ1-5	NA	few	CASSLYEWRNDQPQHF	TGTGCCAGCAGTTTATATGAGTGGCGGAACGATCAGCCCCAGCATTTT
TRBV2	TRBJ2-3	TRBD2	NA	CASSESGSSDTQYF	TGTGCCAGCAGTGAAAGCGGGAGCTCGGATACGCAGTATTTT
TRBV5-1	TRBJ2-3	TRBD1	many	CASSLERPGQEQYF	TGCGCCAGCAGCTTGGAGAGACCGGGACAGGAGCAGTATTTT
TRBV2	TRBJ1-6	NA	many	CASSVQGGSPLHF	TGTGCCAGCAGTGTACAGGGAGGTTCACCCCTCCACTTT
TRBV11-2	TRBJ2-7	NA	many	CASSLLHSGSYEQYF	TGTGCCAGCAGCTTACTACACTCGGGCTCCTACGAGCAGTACTTC
TRBV3-1	TRBJ2-7	NA	many	CASSPISSWGPHEQYF	TGTGCCAGCAGCCCCATATCATCCTGGGGGCCTCACGAGCAGTACTTC
TRBV5-5	TRBJ1-5	NA	few	CASSLAEDMPSPQHF	TGTGCCAGCAGCTTGGCCGAGGACATGCCATCGCCCCAGCATTTT
TRBV10-2	TRBJ1-1	NA	few	CASSGLWTEAFF	TGCGCCAGCAGTGGGCTATGGACCGAAGCTTTCTTT
TRBV6-6	TRBJ1-5	NA	many	CASSYARGQPQHF	TGTGCCAGCAGTTACGCTCGAGGTCAGCCCCAGCATTTT
TRBV9	TRBJ2-3	TRBD2	few	CASAGEGTSTDTQYF	TGTGCCAGCGCCGGGGAGGGAACTAGCACAGATACGCAGTATTTT
TRBV6-1	TRBJ2-3	TRBD2	many	CASSRTSGYTDTQYF	TGTGCCAGCAGCCGGACTAGCGGATACACAGATACGCAGTATTTT